The present entry profiles one TCR beta chain with its context. Its antigen is currently not known. Base quality data are lacking; no much larger clone is found one base away. The data were obtained in a study of blood T cell repertoires in COVID-19 (TCRdb year 2020). Regarding the study in general: Samples from collaborators originated in the United States, Italy and Spain and spanned both the acute and convalescent phases of COVID-19. The material from the prospective study consisted of cDNA or gDNA derived from T cells, B-cell-depleted T cells, or PBMCs. The dataset comprised deeply sampled blood TCRbeta repertoires from subjects exposed to, actively infected with, or recovered from COVID-19. The repertoires were released in a freely available public database meant as a resource for research on the immune response to SARS-CoV-2. The samples were drawn from two sources: the first 160 participants of the ongoing ImmuneRACE study, and 1,200 or so subjects contributed by 6 global collaborators. Nearly every sample came with metadata listing a de-identified subject ID, COVID-19 status, age in years and sex. Where available, HLA class I and class II types were taken from metadata supplied by the sample provider and were not determined by assay-based typing. Findings and caveats that apply to the study as a whole: Clinical and demographic metadata were provided uncurated, with the amount varying by source and participant.

Collaborating institutions collected whole blood in K2EDTA tubes following their own protocols. Collaborator samples were shipped for TCRbeta analysis as frozen whole blood, isolated PBMCs, or DNA extracted from either sample type. TCRbeta CDR3 regions were amplified from genomic DNA using the immunoSEQ Assay, a bias-controlled multiplex PCR. The authors processed their data as follows. The number of nucleated cells in each sample was estimated by amplification of reference gene primers within the assay. To quantify the absolute abundance of each unique TCRbeta CDR3 rearrangement, sequence reads were collapsed and filtered. For each sample, productive Simpson clonality was calculated as the square root of Simpson's diversity index across productive rearrangements. What TCRdb holds here is the immuneACCESS table cut down to in-frame rearrangements. Part of the clones is not present; checked against another copy, under half of the missing clones reflect an unresolved V gene, and the others are unexplained. V, J and clone size were drawn from that table, and D and trimming were deduced from the DNA. The sample table contains tens of thousands of clones; only one count was recorded for 75% to 90% of them. The top ten clones comprise less than 6% of the sample.

Spanning cysteine to phenylalanine, the CDR3 consists of 16 amino acids. The only DNA kept is the CDR3, 48 bases in frame from the first base. V is pared back by 3 bases and J by 0 bases, with 12 bases lying between the germline termini. Via the germline V gene, CDR1 is MNHEY and CDR2 SVGEGT. The chain links TRBV6-2 or TRBV6-3 with TRBJ2-1, and possibly TRBD1, on 6 matching bases. The sample comprised peripheral blood. This receptor was taken from a human donor in a cohort sampled during active COVID-19. The CDR3 loop reads CASSYLGAGSYNEQFF. The DNA sequence is given as TGTGCCAGCAGTTATCTGGGGGCAGGCTCCTACAATGAGCAGTTCTTC.